The 21 T cell receptor beta chains below were found in one sample sequenced in a study of early T cells in non-severe SARS-CoV-2 infection. TCRdb re-analysed the 5' RACE reads in MiXCR, keeping a single row per CDR3 protein. The table lists under 100,000 distinct CDR3 sequences, about 13% of them singletons, with over 1.2% in the top ten. Sequences were obtained from whole blood. All receptors come from an adult who was a healthcare worker with PCR-confirmed SARS-CoV-2 infection or an uninfected control (not recorded which).

This clonotype came up once. The CDR3 region has the DNA TGTGCCATCAGTGAGTCGGAGGGAACCGGGGAGCTGTTTTTT. It is translated as CAISESEGTGELFF. This chain uses TRBV10-3 with TRBJ2-2; a weak D match, TRBD2 (6 bases). Trimming took off 0 bases at V and 5 bases at J, with 7 bases between the two ends. CDR1 and CDR2 (germline): ENHRY, SYGVKD. This CDR3 has 14 residues.

V and J are TRBV13 and TRBJ1-2; D might be TRBD1 (6 bases). The CDR3 consists of 16 residues. CDR1 is PRHDT and CDR2 is FYEKMQ in the germline V gene (reference sequence). Between the trimmed V and J ends, which lost 5 bases and 3 bases, there was a span of 19 bases. The chain's CDR3 is CASSQSQDSYHYGYTF. The CDR3 DNA reads as TGTGCCAGCAGCCAAAGCCAGGACAGCTACCACTATGGCTACACCTTC. The complete variable domain, with remaining parts taken from reference TRBV13 and TRBJ1-2, reads AAGVIQSPRHLIKEKRETATLKCYPIPRHDTVYWYQQGPGQDPQFLISFYEKMQSDKGSIPDRFSAQQFSDYHSELNMSSLELGDSALYFCASSQSQDSYHYGYTFGSGTRLTVV.

This clonotype was seen at least ten times. V usage is TRBV4-1 and J usage is TRBJ2-7; TRBD1 aligns across 7 bases. The germline V gene has CDR1 MGHRA and CDR2 YSYEKL. With V trimmed by 1 base and J by 3 bases, 6 bases remained unmatched. The CDR3 extends over 15 amino acids. CDR3 residues: CASSQGTGQYYEQYF. The CDR3 region has the DNA TGCGCCAGCAGCCAAGGGACAGGACAGTACTACGAGCAGTACTTC.

This clonotype was seen many times. This rearrangement joins TRBV5-1 to TRBJ2-7, with D tentatively TRBD2 (6 bases). The V gene lost 0 bases and the J gene lost 2 bases, with 12 bases spanning the gap. From germline, CDR1 is SGHRS and CDR2 YFSETQ. The CDR3 is 15 amino acids. The CDR3 reads CASSLGEALTYEQYF. The CDR3 nucleotides read TGCGCCAGCAGCTTGGGGGAGGCCCTCACCTACGAGCAGTACTTC.

This chain joins TRBV15 and TRBJ2-1; 9 positions match TRBD2. Trimming cost V 1 base and J 0 bases; bases outside gene matches: 7. Germline-derived CDR1 and CDR2 are LNHNV and YYDKDF (reference sequence). The CDR3 length is 18 residues. CDR3 in amino acids: CATSRGTAGGLSYNEQFF. In nucleotides, the CDR3 is TGTGCCACCAGCAGAGGAACAGCGGGGGGCCTCTCCTACAATGAGCAGTTCTTC.

The V gene is TRBV20-1, the J gene TRBJ2-1, with D unclear. CDR3 length: 11 residues. Trimming shortened V by 6 bases and J by 10 bases, and 13 bases separated the two germline ends. The germline gives CDR1 DFQATT, CDR2 SNEGSKA (reference sequence). CDR3 residues: CSAPLRFEQFF. DNA of the CDR3: TGCAGTGCCCCCCTTCGCTTCGAGCAGTTCTTC.

This clonotype was seen only a few times. This chain connects TRBV6-1 to TRBJ1-5; D call uncertain. Trimming removed 8 bases at V and 4 bases at J, with 12 bases between. This CDR3 comprises 13 residues. The germline gives CDR1 MNHNS, CDR2 SASEGT. The CDR3 sequence: CASRPRVNQPQHF. Here the CDR3 DNA reads TGTGCCAGCCGGCCAAGGGTAAATCAGCCCCAGCATTTT.

This clonotype was picked up many times. V and J are TRBV30 and TRBJ2-7, with a possible D match to TRBD1 (6 bases). Germline V CDR1 and CDR2: GTSNPN, SVGIG (reference sequence). CDR3 size: 14 residues. Trimming took off 2 bases at V and 3 bases at J, with 14 bases between the two ends. The CDR3 DNA sequence: TGTGCCTGGAGTATGAGGGGGAGAGGCTACGAGCAGTACTTC. Its protein product is CAWSMRGRGYEQYF.

The chain employs TRBV11-2 and TRBJ1-1, with 8 bases lining up with TRBD1. The germline V gene has CDR1 SGHAT and CDR2 FQNNGV. With V trimmed by 5 bases and J by 5 bases, 10 bases remained unmatched. The CDR3 runs 15 residues. CDR3 loop: CASSERQGRGTEAFF. The CDR3 nucleotides are TGTGCCAGCAGCGAAAGACAGGGGCGAGGTACTGAAGCTTTCTTT.

This clonotype was observed many times. This chain links TRBV5-4 with TRBJ1-4, with 7 bases aligning to TRBD1. This CDR3 is built from 17 residues. From germline, CDR1 is SGHNT and CDR2 YYREEE (reference sequence). With V trimmed by 3 bases and J by 3 bases, 11 bases remained unmatched. DNA for the CDR3: TGTGCCAGCAGCTCCGTCCCGACAGGGAGGGCTAATGAAAAACTGTTTTTT. Its translation is CASSSVPTGRANEKLFF.

The rearrangement uses TRBV6-5 and TRBJ1-2, with TRBD1 as a possible D gene (5 bases). Germline values: CDR1 MNHEY, CDR2 SVGAGI. V dropped 2 bases and J dropped 9 bases, with 22 bases sitting between them. The CDR3 spans 16 residues. The CDR3 loop is CASSYGGALKVDSYTF. CDR3 in DNA: TGTGCCAGCAGTTACGGAGGGGCCCTCAAAGTCGATAGCTACACCTTC.

The J gene is TRBJ2-2, the V gene TRBV3-1; D call uncertain. This CDR3 has 16 residues. V was shortened by 3 bases and J by 0 bases, with 11 bases between the two germline ends. CDR1 is LGHDT, CDR2 YNNKEL, per germline (reference sequence). The CDR3 here is CASSQPGPANTGELFF. In DNA form, the CDR3 reads TGTGCCAGCAGCCAGCCCGGGCCTGCGAACACCGGGGAGCTGTTTTTT.

The J gene is TRBJ2-4, the V gene TRBV19; TRBD1 might be the D (5 bases). In germline, CDR1 is LNHDA, CDR2 SQIVND (reference sequence). The CDR3 runs to 14 residues. Deletions cut 6 bases from V and 1 base from J, with 10 bases between. The CDR3 DNA follows: TGTGCCAGTAGGTCAGGGTTCGCCAAAAACATTCAGTACTTC. Amino acid sequence: CASRSGFAKNIQYF. The variable domain in full, completed from reference TRBV19 and TRBJ2-4, reads DGGITQSPKYLFRKEGQNVTLSCEQNLNHDAMYWYRQDPGQGLRLIYYSQIVNDFQKGDIAEGYSVSREKKESFPLTVTSAQKNPTAFYLCASRSGFAKNIQYFGAGTRLSVL.

The chain carries TRBV6-1 and TRBJ1-2; no clear D. Trimming pared 1 base from V and 4 bases from J, leaving 10 bases between. Germline-derived CDR1 and CDR2 are MNHNS and SASEGT. The CDR3 extends over 14 amino acids. CDR3 bases: TGTGCCAGCAGTGAAGAACGCCGGAGCTATGGCTACACCTTC. Amino acid sequence: CASSEERRSYGYTF.

The V and J genes are TRBV29-1 and TRBJ2-3; 8 positions agree with TRBD1. The CDR3 runs to 12 residues. Germline CDR1 reads SQVTM; CDR2 reads ANQGSEA. V lost 6 bases to trimming and J lost 6 bases; unmatched junction nucleotides: 5. In DNA form, the CDR3 reads TGCAGCGTCGACAGGGGTGGGGATACGCAGTATTTT. Its translation: CSVDRGGDTQYF.

This clonotype was picked up many times. The gene calls are TRBV2 and TRBJ1-4; no definite D call. Trimming shortened V by 4 bases and J by 14 bases, and 14 bases separated the two germline ends. Germline V gives CDR1 SNHLY, CDR2 FYNNEI. This CDR3 is 12 amino acids long. The CDR3 DNA sequence: TGTGCCAGCAGTGGGGTGTCTGGGTTCCTGTTTTTT. It specifies CASSGVSGFLFF. Filled out from reference TRBV2 and TRBJ1-4, the complete variable domain reads EPEVTQTPSHQVTQMGQEVILRCVPISNHLYFYWYRQILGQKVEFLVSFYNNEISEKSEIFDDQFSVERPDGSNFTLKIRSTKLEDSAMYFCASSGVSGFLFFGSGTQLSVL.

The chain couples TRBV12-3 or TRBV12-4 to TRBJ2-4, with D unclear. V dropped 3 bases and J dropped 5 bases, with 8 bases sitting between them. The CDR3 runs to 13 residues. CDR3 in DNA: TGTGCCAGCAGTTTCAGAGGACAAAACATTCAGTACTTC. It yields the protein CASSFRGQNIQYF.

This clonotype has a count of ten or more. The chain joins TRBV12-3 or TRBV12-4 to TRBJ1-1; TRBD1 matches 9 bases. This CDR3 comprises 14 residues. After removal of 6 bases from V and 1 base from J, the junction contained 3 bases not matched to a gene. The DNA of the CDR3 is TGTGCCAGCAGCGGACAGGGGAAGAACACTGAAGCTTTCTTT. This codes for CASSGQGKNTEAFF.

The chain uses TRBV11-2 and TRBJ2-3; D perhaps matches TRBD1 (5 bases). V was cut by 4 bases and J by 1 base, with 9 bases left in between. The CDR3 loop spans 14 amino acids. Germline CDR1 is SGHAT and CDR2 is FQNNGV. The CDR3 bases are TGTGCCAGCAGCTCGACAGTAGGCACAGATACGCAGTATTTT. Amino acid sequence: CASSSTVGTDTQYF.

This clonotype came up many times. The gene calls are TRBV12-3 or TRBV12-4 and TRBJ2-7, with a tentative D call TRBD2 (6 bases). V was clipped by 3 bases and J by 0 bases, with 9 bases between them. The CDR3 consists of 14 residues. The CDR3 DNA follows: TGTGCCAGCAGTTTTCGGCGGGGCTCCTACGAGCAGTACTTC. Translating gives CASSFRRGSYEQYF.

This clonotype was counted a few times. The chain recombines TRBV9 with TRBJ2-2, with a tentative D call TRBD2 (5 bases). This CDR3 is built from 13 residues. Germline lookup yields CDR1 SGDLS and CDR2 YYNGEE. With 3 bases removed from V and 6 bases from J, the gap between germline ends came to 9 bases. Written as DNA, the CDR3 is TGTGCCAGCAGCGAGAGGGCGGCCGGGGAGCTGTTTTTT. Its protein product is CASSERAAGELFF.